This T cell receptor (beta chain) originates from a study of blood T cell repertoires in COVID-19. Sequencing used immunoSEQ multiplex PCR; TCRdb keeps in-frame clones, though not all of them. The sample records about 64,000 clones, about 80% being singletons. CDR1 SGHDT and CDR2 YYEEEE come from the germline V gene. CDR3 size: 16 residues. Trimming cost V 1 base and J 6 bases; bases outside gene matches: 8. Sequencing was performed on peripheral blood. The source of this sequence is a man in his sixties with COVID-19, enrolled during active disease. The chain recombines TRBV5-6 with TRBJ2-1; TRBD1 agrees at 9 bases. CDR3: CASSLYGTGMTNEQFF. CDR3 nucleotide sequence: TGTGCCAGCAGCTTGTACGGGACAGGGATGACCAATGAGCAGTTCTTC.